This T cell receptor beta chain was profiled in a study of blood T cell repertoires in COVID-19. At the level of the study: Material from acute and convalescent COVID-19 was sourced from the United States, Italy and Spain. The cDNA or gDNA used as material had been derived from T cells, B-cell-depleted T cells, or PBMCs.

Germline V gene data show CDR1 as SGDLS and CDR2 as YYNGEE. CDR3 length equals 15 residues. Losses at the gene ends were 0 bases for V and 2 bases for J; bases not matched to a gene: 1. Profiling relied on immunoSEQ multiplex PCR, and the TCRdb table lists in-frame clones only, not all of them. Of approximately 70,000 clones in the sample, 75% to 90% were seen once. This TCR was recovered from a woman of 80 years or more with active or convalescent COVID-19. The specimen sequenced was peripheral blood. The V call is TRBV9, the J call TRBJ1-2; TRBD1 matches 10 bases. The CDR3 DNA reads TGTGCCAGCAGCGTAGGGACAGGGGGGAACTATGGCTACACCTTC. Its translation: CASSVGTGGNYGYTF.